This T cell receptor (beta chain) was observed in a study of T-cell memory formation after mild COVID-19. Study observations and caveats: Whether day 37 second-wave clones are SARS-CoV-2-specific was not confirmed. Contracting clones, day 15 to 85, had balanced CD4/CD8, and later expanders favored CD4+.

As concerns this clonotype: Its specificity is not known.

Between the trimmed V and J ends, which lost 5 bases and 5 bases, there was a span of 12 bases. The CDR3 is 13 residues long. Looked up from germline, CDR1 is SEHNR and CDR2 is FQNEAQ (reference sequence). TCRdb reanalysed the 5' RACE reads using MiXCR and keeps one entry per CDR3 protein. The table shows approximately 500,000 distinct CDR3 sequences, with roughly 23% occurring only once. The sample consisted of PBMCs or a T cell subset sorted from them (not recorded which). The sequence derives from an adult woman who had mild COVID-19 (a few samples of this study predate the infection). Cell type and time point are not known. V gene TRBV7-9 combines with J gene TRBJ1-1; D is uncertain. CDR3 in DNA: TGTGCCAGCAGCCAGTCCGGGTCAACTGAAGCTTTCTTT. Residues: CASSQSGSTEAFF.